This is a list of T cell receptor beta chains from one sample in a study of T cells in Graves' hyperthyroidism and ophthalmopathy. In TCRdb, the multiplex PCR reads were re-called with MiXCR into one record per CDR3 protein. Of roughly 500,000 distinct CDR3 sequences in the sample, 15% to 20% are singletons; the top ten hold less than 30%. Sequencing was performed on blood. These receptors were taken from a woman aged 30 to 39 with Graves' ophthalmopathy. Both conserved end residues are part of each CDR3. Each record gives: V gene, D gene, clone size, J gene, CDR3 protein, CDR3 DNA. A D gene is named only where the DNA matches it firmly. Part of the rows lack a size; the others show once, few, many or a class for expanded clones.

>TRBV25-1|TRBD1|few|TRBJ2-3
CASSELGGGLGTDTQYF
TGTGCCAGCAGTGAATTAGGGGGCGGTCTAGGGACAGATACGCAGTATTTT
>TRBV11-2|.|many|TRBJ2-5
CASSLSSAQETQYF
TGTGCCAGCAGCTTATCCAGCGCTCAAGAGACCCAGTACTTC
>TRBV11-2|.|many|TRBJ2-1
CASSFRPGVDEQFF
TGTGCCAGCAGCTTCCGGCCGGGAGTCGATGAGCAGTTCTTC
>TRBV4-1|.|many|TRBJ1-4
CASSQDSGTNEKLFF
TGCGCCAGCAGCCAGGACAGTGGGACTAATGAAAAACTGTTTTTT
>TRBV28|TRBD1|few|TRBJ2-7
CASSSPGGRDRGYEQYF
TGTGCCAGCAGCTCACCCGGGGGCCGGGACAGGGGTTACGAGCAGTACTTC
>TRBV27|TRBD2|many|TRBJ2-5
CASSSHILAGIQETQYF
TGTGCCAGCAGTTCGCATATACTAGCGGGGATCCAAGAGACCCAGTACTTC
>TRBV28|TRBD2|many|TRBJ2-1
CASSPRSSLAGGYNEQFF
TGTGCCAGCAGTCCGCGTTCGTCCCTAGCGGGAGGTTACAATGAGCAGTTCTTC
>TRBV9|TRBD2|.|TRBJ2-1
CASSAPSSGSLNEQFF
TGTGCCAGCAGCGCCCCCTCCAGCGGGAGTTTAAATGAGCAGTTCTTC
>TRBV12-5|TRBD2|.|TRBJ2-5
CEAGLGREGQETQYF
TGTGAAGCGGGGCTCGGCCGGGAGGGACAAGAGACCCAGTACTTC
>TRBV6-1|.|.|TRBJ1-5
CASIQPQHF
TGTGCCAGCATCCAGCCCCAGCATTTT
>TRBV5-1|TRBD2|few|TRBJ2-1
CASRPPGLAGYNEQFF
TGCGCCAGCAGACCTCCGGGACTAGCGGGATACAATGAGCAGTTCTTC